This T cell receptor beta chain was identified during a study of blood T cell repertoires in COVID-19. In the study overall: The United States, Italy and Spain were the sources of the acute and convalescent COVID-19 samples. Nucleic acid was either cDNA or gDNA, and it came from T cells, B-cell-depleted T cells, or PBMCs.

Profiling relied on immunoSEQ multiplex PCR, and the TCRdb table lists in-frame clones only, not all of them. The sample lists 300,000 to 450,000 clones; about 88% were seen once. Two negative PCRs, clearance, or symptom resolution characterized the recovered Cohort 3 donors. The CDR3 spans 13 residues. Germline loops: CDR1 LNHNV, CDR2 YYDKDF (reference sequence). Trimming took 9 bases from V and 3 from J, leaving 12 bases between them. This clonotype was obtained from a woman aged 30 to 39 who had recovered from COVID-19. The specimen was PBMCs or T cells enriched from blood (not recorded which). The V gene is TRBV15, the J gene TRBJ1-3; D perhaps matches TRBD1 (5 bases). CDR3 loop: CATQVEVGNTIYF. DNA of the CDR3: TGTGCCACACAGGTGGAAGTTGGAAACACCATATATTTT.